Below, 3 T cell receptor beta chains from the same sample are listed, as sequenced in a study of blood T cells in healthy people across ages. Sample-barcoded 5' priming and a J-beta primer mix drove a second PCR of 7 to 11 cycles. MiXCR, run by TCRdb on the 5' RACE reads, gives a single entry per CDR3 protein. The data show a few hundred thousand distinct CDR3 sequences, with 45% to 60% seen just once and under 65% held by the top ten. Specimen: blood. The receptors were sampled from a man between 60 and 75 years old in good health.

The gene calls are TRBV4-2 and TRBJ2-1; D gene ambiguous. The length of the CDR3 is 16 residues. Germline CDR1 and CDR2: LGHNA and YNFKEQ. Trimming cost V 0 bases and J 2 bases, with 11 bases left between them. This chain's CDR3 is CASSQDQSRAYNEQFF. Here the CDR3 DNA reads TGTGCCAGCAGCCAAGATCAGTCTAGGGCCTACAATGAGCAGTTCTTC.

Here the CDR3 reads CSASHPLAGRYNEQFF. The CDR3 nucleotides read TGCAGTGCTAGTCACCCACTAGCGGGACGATACAATGAGCAGTTCTTC. The gene calls are TRBV20-1 and TRBJ2-1; 10 bases are shared with TRBD2. The V segment lost 3 bases and the J segment 4 bases; nucleotides outside the gene matches: 9. Germline CDR1 DFQATT, CDR2 SNEGSKA (reference sequence). This CDR3 has 16 residues.

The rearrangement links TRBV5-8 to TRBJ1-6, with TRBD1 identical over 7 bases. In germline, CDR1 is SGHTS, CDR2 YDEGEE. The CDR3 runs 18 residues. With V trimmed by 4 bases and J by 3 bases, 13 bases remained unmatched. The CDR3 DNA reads TGTGCCAGCAGCGCGGGACAGCCCATTAGCTTCTATAATTCACCCCTCCACTTT. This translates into CASSAGQPISFYNSPLHF.